This T cell receptor beta chain was captured in a study of blood T cell repertoires in COVID-19. The overall study: T cells, B-cell-depleted T cells, or PBMCs provided the cDNA or gDNA that served as material.

Clones were sequenced by immunoSEQ multiplex PCR, and TCRdb holds only the in-frame ones, with some missing. The data hold under 200,000 clones, with roughly 93% observed a single time. One Seattle source followed patients from active infection through their disease course. The CDR3 is made up of 16 amino acids. Germline trimming cut 3 bases from V and 3 bases from J; bases unmatched to any gene: 7. Germline V gene data show CDR1 as MDHEN and CDR2 as SYDVKM. The chain uses TRBV28 and TRBJ2-1; TRBD2 matches 8 bases. This receptor was obtained from a young man with COVID-19, enrolled during active disease. The sequenced sample was peripheral blood. CDR3 sequence (DNA): TGTGCCAGCAGTTTTCCTGGAACTAGCGGCTACAATGAGCAGTTCTTC. This sequence encodes CASSFPGTSGYNEQFF.